The text below deals with one T cell receptor beta chain. This clone's antigen is unknown. No quality values exist for individual bases; no much larger clone is one base distant. The data were obtained in a study of beta chain features in type 1 diabetes listed by TCRdb under 2018. In terms of the full investigation: No differences in mean age, gender distribution, total cell number or subset yield were found between patients and healthy donors. A total of 85 million to 110 million sorted cells were examined across all samples, and RNA yield correlated strongly with the number of cells per subset. The study compared the TCRB repertoires of sorted circulating CD4+ T cell subsets in recently diagnosed type 1 diabetes patients with those in matched healthy donors. Regulatory and stem cell-like memory subsets were isolated from only 8 patients and about eight healthy donors, whereas naive and central memory subsets came from all 28 donors. Here is what the overall study found, with its caveats: HLA sub-analyses involved small numbers of individuals, so any influence of HLA type on TCRB rearrangement remained unresolved. At VDJ recombination sites, patients with type 1 diabetes made fewer insertions and deleted more nucleotides, a pattern implying thymic rearrangement abnormalities. Naive, central memory and regulatory TCRB repertoires appeared to be more similar among patients than among healthy donors. Shorter templates might have been favored by PCR, but patient and control samples were amplified and corrected together, so both groups would have been affected equally by any skew. Because cDNA rather than genomic DNA was sequenced, highly expressing activated cells could have been over-represented, although no difference in activation and CD3 levels was found between groups. Type 1 diabetes patients showed a moderate but significant shortening of TCRB CDR3 length in all four CD4+ subsets.

The CDR3 numbers 13 residues from cysteine through phenylalanine. The kept DNA is CDR3 alone, 39 bases in frame from the first base. Trimming at the junction amounts to 7 bases on V and 8 bases on J, and the germline ends lie 15 bases apart. CDR1 and CDR2 are read off the germline V gene (reference sequence) as SGHAT and FQDESV. The High Capacity cDNA Reverse Transcription Kit was used to reverse transcribe all of the isolated RNA, meaning that expressed TCRB transcripts were what got sequenced. Naive, central memory and regulatory T cell samples underwent deep immunoSEQ sequencing, averaging around 4 million total reads per sample. Sorted cells were lysed in RLT buffer and RNA was extracted with DNase-treated RNeasy Micro or Mini kits, depending on cell number. Each cell subset was processed separately to prevent cross-contamination, with patient and healthy donor samples processed together. The immunoSEQ multiplex PCR was used to amplify TCRB sequences from cDNA, generating 87-bp fragments that spanned the CDR3 region. Sequencing of the amplicons was done on the Illumina HiSeq platform. On the authors' methods: Synthetic template baselines were used to correct PCR bias computationally, reads within Hamming distance 2 were collapsed together, and singletons that could not be merged were discarded. By aligning reads against IMGT, V, D and J genes, CDR3 length, and insertions or deletions at six rearrangement sites were assigned. Within each subset, clonotype counts were normalized to sorted cell number, after which true diversity and Gini coefficients were computed with the tcR R package. Repertoire sharing was quantified using the overlap coefficient calculated on TCRB nucleotide sequences. Held by TCRdb, this immuneACCESS table contains in-frame sequences only and omits some clones. Under half of the omission traces to an unresolved V gene where checked; the cause of the rest is unknown. D and trimming were read from the DNA, whereas the V and J calls and clone size are those reported in that table. For this sample the table gives about 150,000 clones, of which approximately 10% were detected only once. The leading ten clones occupy approximately 0.5% of the sample.

From each donor, a single peripheral blood sample of approximately 0.11 L on average was drawn into heparinised tubes. A BD FACSAria II and a panel including CD45RO, CCR7, CD25, CD127, CD95 and CD27 were used to sort naive, central memory, regulatory and stem cell-like memory CD4+ T cells. All sorted populations exceeded 95% purity. PBMCs were isolated immediately by Lymphoprep density gradient centrifugation and stained directly without culture. So that batch effects would be minimized, each experiment stained and sorted samples in pairs, pairing one healthy donor with one patient. The sequence derives from a man between 25 and 39 years old with type 1 diabetes. The rearranged segments are TRBV11-1 and TRBJ2-4; 5 matching bases give a weak D call of TRBD1. Sequencing input: central memory CD4+ T cells from blood. The DNA is TGTGCCAGCACTTCGCGCAGGGATGACATTCAGTACTTC. Its protein reads: CASTSRRDDIQYF.